The entry below gives a single T cell receptor beta chain sequence along with its context. In the original workflow: Reference gene primer amplification in the assay estimated nucleated cell counts. Sequencing was performed with immunoSEQ multiplex PCR; in TCRdb, only in-frame clones are kept and a portion is missing. The V and J calls and clone size were taken over from that table, and D and trimming were inferred from the DNA. The sample carries some 250,000 clones, more than 75% recorded once. Germline CDR1 reads MNHEY; CDR2 reads SVGEGT. CDR3 length: 17 residues. J gave up 12 bases and V 2 bases, and 19 bases lay outside the gene matches. The source of the sample is a study of blood T cell repertoires in COVID-19. Study summary: Samples of COVID-19 (acute and convalescent) were obtained from the United States, Italy and Spain.

This chain connects TRBV6-2 or TRBV6-3 to TRBJ2-7; 10 positions match TRBD1. The receptor's source is a woman aged 40-49 years who had recovered from COVID-19. Sequenced input: peripheral blood. CDR3 coding DNA: TGTGCCAGCAGTTACCCCGACAGGGGGCGGCGGGAGCACCAGCGGTACTTC. Its translation is CASSYPDRGRREHQRYF.